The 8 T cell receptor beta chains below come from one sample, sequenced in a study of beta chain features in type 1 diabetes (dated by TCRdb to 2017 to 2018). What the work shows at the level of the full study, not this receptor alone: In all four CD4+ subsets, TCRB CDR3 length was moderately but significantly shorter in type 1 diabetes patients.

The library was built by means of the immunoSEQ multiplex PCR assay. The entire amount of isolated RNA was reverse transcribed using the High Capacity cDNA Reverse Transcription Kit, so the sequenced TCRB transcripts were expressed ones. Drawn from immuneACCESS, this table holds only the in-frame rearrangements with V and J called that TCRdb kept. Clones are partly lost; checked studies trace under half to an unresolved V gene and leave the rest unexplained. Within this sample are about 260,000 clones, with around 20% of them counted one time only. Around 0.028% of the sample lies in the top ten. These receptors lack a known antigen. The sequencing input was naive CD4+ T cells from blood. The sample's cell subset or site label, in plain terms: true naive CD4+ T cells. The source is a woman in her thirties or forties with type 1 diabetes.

The CDR3 bases are TGTGCCAGACGTCCGGGGGAAGGGGTAAACACTGAAGCTTTCTTT. Translation gives CARRPGEGVNTEAFF. This rearrangement joins TRBV9 to TRBJ1-1, with D perhaps matching TRBD1 (5 bases). Germline V lookup: CDR1 SGDLS, CDR2 YYNGEE. Trimming took off 8 bases at V and 2 bases at J, with 19 bases between the two ends. CDR3 size: 15 residues.

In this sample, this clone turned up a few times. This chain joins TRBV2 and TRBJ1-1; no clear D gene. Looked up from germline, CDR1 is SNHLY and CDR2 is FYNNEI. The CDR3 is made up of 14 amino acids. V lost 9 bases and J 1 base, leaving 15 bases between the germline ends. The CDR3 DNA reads TGTGCCAGTAAAGGCGACGCGGCGAACACTGAAGCTTTCTTT. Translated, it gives CASKGDAANTEAFF. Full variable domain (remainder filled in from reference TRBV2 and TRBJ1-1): EPEVTQTPSHQVTQMGQEVILRCVPISNHLYFYWYRQILGQKVEFLVSFYNNEISEKSEIFDDQFSVERPDGSNFTLKIRSTKLEDSAMYFCASKGDAANTEAFFGQGTRLTVV.

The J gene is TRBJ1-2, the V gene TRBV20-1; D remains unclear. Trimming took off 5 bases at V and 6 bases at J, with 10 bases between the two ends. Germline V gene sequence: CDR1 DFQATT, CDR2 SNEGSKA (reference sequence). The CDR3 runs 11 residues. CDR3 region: CSAPRGDGYTF. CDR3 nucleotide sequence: TGCAGTGCTCCCCGGGGAGATGGCTACACCTTC.

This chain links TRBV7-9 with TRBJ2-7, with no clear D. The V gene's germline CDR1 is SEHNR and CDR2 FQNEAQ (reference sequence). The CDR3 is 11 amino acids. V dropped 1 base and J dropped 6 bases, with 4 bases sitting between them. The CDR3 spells CASSLGAEQYF. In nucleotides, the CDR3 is TGTGCCAGCAGCTTAGGGGCCGAGCAGTACTTC. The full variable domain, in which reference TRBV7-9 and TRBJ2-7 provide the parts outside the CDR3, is DTGVSQNPRHKITKRGQNVTFRCDPISEHNRLYWYRQTLGQGPEFLTYFQNEAQLEKSRLLSDRFSAERPKGSFSTLEIQRTEQGDSAMYLCASSLGAEQYFGPGTRLTVT.

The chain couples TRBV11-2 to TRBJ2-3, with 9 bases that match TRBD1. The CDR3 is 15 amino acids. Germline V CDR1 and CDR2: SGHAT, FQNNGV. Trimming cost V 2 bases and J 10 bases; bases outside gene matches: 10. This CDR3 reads CASSLRPGQGTAQYF. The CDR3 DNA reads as TGTGCCAGCAGCTTACGACCGGGACAGGGTACGGCGCAGTATTTT.

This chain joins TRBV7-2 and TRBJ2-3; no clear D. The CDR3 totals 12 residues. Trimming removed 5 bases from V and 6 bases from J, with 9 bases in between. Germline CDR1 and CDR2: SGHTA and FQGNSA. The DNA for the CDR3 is TGTGCCAGCAGCCCAGCGACGGATACGCAGTATTTT. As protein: CASSPATDTQYF.

Here the CDR3 reads CASSSPGVAYEQYF. The CDR3 coding sequence is TGTGCCAGCAGTTCCCCAGGGGTAGCCTACGAGCAGTACTTC. The genes are TRBV27 and TRBJ2-7; weak D call: TRBD1 (6 bases). Trimming removed 4 bases at V and 2 bases at J, with 12 bases between. Germline CDR1 MNHEY, CDR2 SMNVEV (reference sequence). CDR3 length: 14 residues.

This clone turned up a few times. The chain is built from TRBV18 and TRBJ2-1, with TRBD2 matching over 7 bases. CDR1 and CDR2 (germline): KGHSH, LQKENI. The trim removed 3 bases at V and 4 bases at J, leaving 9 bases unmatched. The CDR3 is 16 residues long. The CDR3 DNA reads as TGTGCCAGCTCACCGGGGGGATCCGGGGGGTACAATGAGCAGTTCTTC. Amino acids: CASSPGGSGGYNEQFF.